These T cell receptor beta chains were read from a single sample in a study of T cells after yellow fever vaccination. Via MiXCR, TCRdb re-called the 5' RACE reads, giving one row per CDR3 protein. The data contain about 350,000 distinct CDR3 sequences, 9.5% to 13% of them singletons. The sequences come from PBMCs, collected on the day of the first yellow fever vaccination. These receptors came from a man younger than 30 who received the YFV17D yellow fever vaccine. The CDR3 runs from the conserved cysteine through the conserved F or W. D genes are given only for firm matches. Size values are once, few and many counts, or a class for expanded clones, and some rows have none.

CSGSGGTEAFF | TGCAGTGGAAGTGGGGGCACTGAAGCTTTCTTT | TRBJ1-1 | TRBV20-1 | . | .
CASSLSRVAQYF | TGTGCCAGCAGCTTATCCCGAGTAGCGCAGTATTTT | TRBJ2-3 | TRBV7-2 | . | .
CSASSGAGRSYNSPLHF | TGCAGTGCTAGTTCCGGGGCCGGTCGCTCCTATAATTCACCCCTCCACTTT | TRBJ1-6 | TRBV20-1 | . | .
CASSPRWDSRDTQYF | TGTGCCAGCAGCCCCCGTTGGGACTCGCGGGATACGCAGTATTTT | TRBJ2-3 | TRBV3-1 | . | .
CAWSVDRLPSPLHF | TGTGCCTGGAGTGTCGACAGGCTTCCTTCACCCCTCCACTTT | TRBJ1-6 | TRBV30 | . | few
CASRRAGGNEQYF | TGTGCCAGCCGGAGGGCGGGAGGGAACGAGCAGTACTTC | TRBJ2-7 | TRBV19 | TRBD2 | .
CASSQRQGLGAEAFF | TGTGCCAGCAGCCAAAGACAGGGGTTAGGGGCTGAAGCTTTCTTT | TRBJ1-1 | TRBV4-2 | TRBD1 | few
CASSQVGFGELFF | TGCGCCAGCAGCCAAGTCGGATTCGGGGAGCTGTTTTTT | TRBJ2-2 | TRBV4-3 | . | few
CASSDPGSGNIQYF | TGCGCCAGCTCCGATCCCGGGTCGGGAAACATTCAGTACTTC | TRBJ2-4 | TRBV5-1 | . | few
CATRGPGGTEAFF | TGTGCCACCCGGGGGCCGGGAGGGACTGAAGCTTTCTTT | TRBJ1-1 | TRBV10-3 | . | .
CASSSGGGVGNEQFF | TGTGCCAGCAGCTCGGGGGGCGGAGTCGGCAATGAGCAGTTCTTC | TRBJ2-1 | TRBV7-2 | . | few
CSSGGYPDMNTEAFF | TGCAGCTCTGGCGGCTACCCGGACATGAACACTGAAGCTTTCTTT | TRBJ1-1 | TRBV29-1 | . | few
CASSYSNWGGDTQYF | TGTGCCAGCAGTTACTCCAACTGGGGGGGAGATACGCAGTATTTT | TRBJ2-3 | TRBV6-5 | TRBD2 | few
CASSSDTRVIPYEQYF | TGTGCCAGCAGCTCCGATACCAGGGTGATTCCCTACGAGCAGTACTTC | TRBJ2-7 | TRBV11-2 | . | few
CSARAPSGYEQYF | TGCAGTGCTAGGGCACCTAGCGGGTACGAGCAGTACTTC | TRBJ2-7 | TRBV20-1 | TRBD2 | .
CASSPGGTSGYEQYF | TGTGCCAGCTCCCCCGGCGGGACTAGCGGTTACGAGCAGTACTTC | TRBJ2-7 | TRBV19 | TRBD2 | few
CASSYSLRRQGQYF | TGTGCCAGCAGTTACTCATTGAGGCGTCAGGGTCAGTATTTT | TRBJ2-3 | TRBV6-2/TRBV6-3 | . | .
CASSLRTSGDTDTQYF | TGTGCCAGCAGCTTGCGGACTAGCGGGGACACAGATACGCAGTATTTT | TRBJ2-3 | TRBV5-8 | TRBD2 | few
CASSQVWGYTGELFF | TGCGCCAGCAGCCAAGTATGGGGGTACACCGGGGAGCTGTTTTTT | TRBJ2-2 | TRBV4-1 | . | .
CSARDRAGGYYNSPLHF | TGCAGTGCTAGAGATCGGGCAGGGGGTTACTATAATTCACCCCTCCACTTT | TRBJ1-6 | TRBV20-1 | TRBD1 | .
CASSQERGPGGDTQYF | TGCGCCAGCAGCCAAGAAAGGGGCCCGGGCGGAGATACGCAGTATTTT | TRBJ2-3 | TRBV4-3 | . | few
CASTFSRGSYGYTF | TGTGCCAGCACCTTCTCCCGGGGAAGCTATGGCTACACCTTC | TRBJ1-2 | TRBV6-1 | . | .